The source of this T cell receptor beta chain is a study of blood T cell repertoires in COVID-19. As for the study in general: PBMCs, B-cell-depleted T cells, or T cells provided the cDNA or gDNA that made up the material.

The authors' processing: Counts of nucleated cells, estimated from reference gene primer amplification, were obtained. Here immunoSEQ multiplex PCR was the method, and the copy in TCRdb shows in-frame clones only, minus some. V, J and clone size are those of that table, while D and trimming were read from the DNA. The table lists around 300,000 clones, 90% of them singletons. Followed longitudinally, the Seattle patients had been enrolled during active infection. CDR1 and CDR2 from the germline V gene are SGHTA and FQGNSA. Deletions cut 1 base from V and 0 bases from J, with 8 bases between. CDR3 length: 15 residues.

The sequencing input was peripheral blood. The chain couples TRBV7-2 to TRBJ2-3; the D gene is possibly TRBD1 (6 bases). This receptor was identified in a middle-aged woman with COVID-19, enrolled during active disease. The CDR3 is CASSLVGASTDTQYF. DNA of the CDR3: TGTGCCAGCAGCTTAGTGGGGGCCAGCACAGATACGCAGTATTTT.